One T cell receptor beta chain is described in this entry. Its cognate antigen is unknown. These data originate in a study of T cells in localized non-small cell lung cancer. Points from the study as a whole: Uninvolved adjacent lung had higher T cell clonality than tumor and all other tissues. There was an association of higher blood T cell density with longer overall survival. Among the top 100 tumor clones, a median around 62 appeared in adjacent lung.

Using immunoSEQ multiplex PCR, the repertoire was profiled, and TCRdb retains in-frame clones only, with some absent. The sample lists 70,000 to 95,000 clones, about nine tenths occurring once. V gave up 7 bases and J gave up 4 bases, with 16 bases separating them. This CDR3 has 14 amino acids. The germline V gene has CDR1 SEHNR and CDR2 FQNEAQ (reference sequence). This clonotype originated in a woman aged 40 to 75 with stage II squamous cell lung carcinoma. The material sequenced was PBMCs, taken before any cancer treatment. V usage is TRBV7-9 and J usage is TRBJ1-2; D ambiguous. CDR3 protein: CASIQSGFFYGYTF. As DNA, the CDR3 is TGTGCCAGCATCCAATCCGGATTCTTCTATGGCTACACCTTC. Full variable domain (remainder filled in from reference TRBV7-9 and TRBJ1-2): DTGVSQNPRHKITKRGQNVTFRCDPISEHNRLYWYRQTLGQGPEFLTYFQNEAQLEKSRLLSDRFSAERPKGSFSTLEIQRTEQGDSAMYLCASIQSGFFYGYTFGSGTRLTVV.